This TCR beta chain is from a study of T cell repertoires in cytomegalovirus infection. Study overall: Selected CMV epitopes included recently identified HLA-C-restricted ones as well as well-studied HLA-B-restricted ones. CMV infection plus the matching HLA type was flagged by public TCR beta signatures.

TCRdb redid the calling of the reads with MiXCR, one entry per CDR3 protein. The sample shows approximately 770,000 distinct CDR3 sequences, almost 30% of them seen only once. As regards this clonotype: Its target is unknown.

The CDR3 runs 13 residues. CDR1 and CDR2 (germline): MNHNS, SASEGT. The V and J ends lost 7 bases and 7 bases respectively, with 11 bases between them. This chain connects TRBV6-1 to TRBJ1-6; D unresolved. Material: cultured CD8+ T cells from PBMCs, obtained from culture after CMV antigen stimulation. This receptor was identified in a human donor in good health (CMV status not recorded). Some clones in this sample may be carry-over from other donors' samples. The CDR3 protein is CASTPPGNSPLHF. The CDR3 coding sequence is TGTGCCAGCACCCCCCCGGGGAATTCACCCCTCCACTTT.